This T cell receptor beta chain was profiled in a study of regulatory T cells in long-lasting Graves disease. Construction of TCR beta libraries relied on iRepertoire HTBI primers and on Arm-PCR targeting CDR3 regions. TCRdb called the multiplex PCR reads again in MiXCR, with one record for every CDR3 protein. The sample lists about 420,000 distinct CDR3 sequences, about a quarter occurring once. The time point denotes: persistent/refractory GD, antithyroid drugs over 5 years with positive TRAb. RNA extracted from PBMCs served as the sequencing template. The CDR3 totals 16 residues. J gave up 7 bases and V 6 bases, and 13 bases lay outside the gene matches. Germline values: CDR1 SNHLY, CDR2 FYNNEI.

This clonotype was obtained from a female donor with Graves disease. The V call is TRBV2, the J call TRBJ1-4, with 8 bases lining up with TRBD1. The sequences come from peripheral blood mononuclear cells (PBMCs), collected when the disease was refractory, from a patient treated with antithyroid drugs. CDR3 sequence reads: CASSREGRGRGEKLFF. DNA of the CDR3: TGTGCCAGCAGCCGAGAGGGCAGGGGGCGGGGTGAAAAACTGTTTTTT.